A selection of T cell receptor beta chains follows, all from one sample in a study of T cell changes during pregnancy in multiple sclerosis. TCRdb's table, derived via immunoSEQ multiplex PCR, lists solely in-frame clones and lacks some. The table records 40,000 to 50,000 clones, 90% to 95% of them present only once. This material consisted of CD8+ T cells from peripheral blood mononuclear cells, taken in the third trimester of pregnancy. The origin of the receptors is a female donor with multiple sclerosis, enrolled in a pregnancy study. Both conserved end residues are part of each CDR3. A D gene is named only where the DNA matches it firmly. Part of the rows lack a size; the others show once, few, many or a class for expanded clones.

d_call,cdr3_length,clone_size,j_call,v_call,cdr3_nt,cdr3_aa
-,17,-,TRBJ1-4,TRBV30,TGTGCCTGGAGTGCCGGGGGGGTTGTATTAACTAATGAAAAACTGTTTTTT,CAWSAGGVVLTNEKLFF
-,13,-,TRBJ1-1,TRBV6-5,TGTGCCAGCAGTTACTCGAAGGGAGCTGAAGCTTTCTTT,CASSYSKGAEAFF
TRBD1,16,-,TRBJ1-1,TRBV7-2,TGTGCCAGCAGCTTAGGTCCTACAGGGGGTCCCACTGAAGCTTTCTTT,CASSLGPTGGPTEAFF
TRBD2,12,-,TRBJ2-4,TRBV10-2,TGCGCCAGCAGTGGGGCGGGGGACATTCAGTACTTC,CASSGAGDIQYF
-,13,-,TRBJ2-7,TRBV25-1,TGTGCCAGCAGGGGCTTCAGTTACTACGAGCAGTACTTC,CASRGFSYYEQYF
-,13,-,TRBJ1-5,TRBV6-5,TGTGCCAGCAGTTACTCGCGGAATCAGCCCCAGCATTTT,CASSYSRNQPQHF
-,15,-,TRBJ1-3,TRBV5-1,TGCGCCAGCACCGCGGACTTCTCCCCTGGAAACACCATATATTTT,CASTADFSPGNTIYF
-,13,few,TRBJ2-2,TRBV6-4,TGTGCCAGCAGTGGTACGAACACCGGGGAGCTGTTTTTT,CASSGTNTGELFF
-,14,-,TRBJ1-6,TRBV28,TGTGCCAGCAGTTTTAGCCAGTATAATTCACCCCTCCACTTT,CASSFSQYNSPLHF
TRBD1,14,-,TRBJ2-3,TRBV29-1,TGCAGCGTAAGGACAGGGGGCTATGCAGATACGCAGTATTTT,CSVRTGGYADTQYF
TRBD2,16,few,TRBJ2-1,TRBV19,TGTGCCAGTAGTATAACTGCGGGAGGATCGTACAATGAGCAGTTCTTC,CASSITAGGSYNEQFF
TRBD1,16,few,TRBJ1-1,TRBV28,TGTGCCAGCAGCTTTCCGCGACAGGGATGGAACACTGAAGCTTTCTTT,CASSFPRQGWNTEAFF
-,16,-,TRBJ2-5,TRBV7-2,TGTGCCAGCAGCCGACCCACGGTAGGGGCGGGGGAGACCCAGTACTTC,CASSRPTVGAGETQYF
TRBD2,16,-,TRBJ2-1,TRBV7-3,TGTGCCAGCAGCAACTGGGGACTAGCGGGAATCGATGAGCAGTTCTTC,CASSNWGLAGIDEQFF
TRBD2,17,once,TRBJ2-1,TRBV4-2,TGTGCCAGCAGCCAGGGGACTAGCGGTAACTCCTACAATGAGCAGTTCTTC,CASSQGTSGNSYNEQFF
TRBD1,15,-,TRBJ2-7,TRBV5-1,TGCGCCAGCAGGGCTGTTGGACAGGGAAGCTACGAGCAGTACTTC,CASRAVGQGSYEQYF
-,11,-,TRBJ2-1,TRBV20-1,TGCAGTGCTAGAGAAGACTATGAGCAGTTCTTC,CSAREDYEQFF
TRBD1,14,-,TRBJ2-7,TRBV6-5,TGTGCCTGCTCAGACAGGGGGATCGCATACGAGCAGTACTTC,CACSDRGIAYEQYF
TRBD1,16,-,TRBJ2-7,TRBV5-5,TGTGCCAGCAGCACCGGGACAGGGGGATCGTTCTACGAGCAGTACTTC,CASSTGTGGSFYEQYF
-,14,-,TRBJ2-1,TRBV6-1,TGTGCCGGTAGCGAGTCGTTAGATTACAATGAGCAGTTCTTC,CAGSESLDYNEQFF
TRBD2,17,-,TRBJ2-1,TRBV27,TGTGCCAGCAGTACGGGACTAGCGGGGGCCCCGATCAATGAGCAGTTCTTC,CASSTGLAGAPINEQFF
-,14,-,TRBJ2-1,TRBV27,TGTGCCAGCAGGGATCCGGGACACAACAATGAGCAGTTCTTC,CASRDPGHNNEQFF
-,13,-,TRBJ1-4,TRBV7-3,TGTGCCAGCAGCTTCTCAACTAATGAAAAACTGTTTTTT,CASSFSTNEKLFF
TRBD1,16,-,TRBJ1-6,TRBV7-9,TGTGCCAGCAGCTTTGGTCCGGGACAGGGGGTTAAGGCCCTCCACTTT,CASSFGPGQGVKALHF
-,12,-,TRBJ1-1,TRBV6-5,TGTGCCAGCAGCCGACAGAATACTGAAGCTTTCTTT,CASSRQNTEAFF
TRBD2,15,once,TRBJ2-1,TRBV25-1,TGTGCCAGCAGTCTAGCGGGGGGTCTCTACAATGAGCAGTTCTTC,CASSLAGGLYNEQFF
TRBD2,13,-,TRBJ2-5,TRBV12-5,TGTGCTAGTGGTTACCCGGGGGGGGAGACCCAGTACTTC,CASGYPGGETQYF
-,14,-,TRBJ2-1,TRBV6-1,TGTGCCAGCAGTGAGGACTTATACAATGAGTGGCAGTTCTTC,CASSEDLYNEWQFF
TRBD2,16,-,TRBJ2-3,TRBV10-1,TGCGCCAGCAGTTATCGGACTAGCGGGATCACAGATACGCAGTATTTT,CASSYRTSGITDTQYF
TRBD1,14,-,TRBJ1-1,TRBV4-3,TGCGCCAGCAGCCAAGATAGGACAGGGCCTGAAGCTTTCTTT,CASSQDRTGPEAFF
TRBD2,16,-,TRBJ2-2,TRBV7-7,TGTGCTAGCAGCGCAGGACTAGCGGGAATCACCGGGGAGCTGTTTTTT,CASSAGLAGITGELFF
-,16,-,TRBJ2-1,TRBV13,TGTGCCAGCAGCTTAGTGGCTGGTCGCTCCTACAATGAGCAGTTCTTC,CASSLVAGRSYNEQFF
-,15,-,TRBJ2-7,TRBV28,TGTGCCAGCAGTTCGCCGCGGGACAGTGTCTACGAGCAGTACTTC,CASSSPRDSVYEQYF
TRBD2,15,-,TRBJ2-1,TRBV6-1,TGTGCCAGCAGTGAAACCAGCGGGAGCTGGGATGAGCAGTTCTTC,CASSETSGSWDEQFF
TRBD2,16,-,TRBJ2-3,TRBV7-3,TGTGCCAGCAGCTTAAATAGCGGGGGGCTCACAGATACGCAGTATTTT,CASSLNSGGLTDTQYF